This T cell receptor beta chain was captured in a study of blood T cells in healthy people across ages. Findings and limits, study-wide: It was the long-lived donors that had more naive CD4+ cells and higher diversity than aged donors. As age increased, TCR beta diversity per million T cells fell in a roughly linear fashion.

Only a few counts were recorded for this clonotype. Its antigen is unknown. The germline V gene has CDR1 MNHEY and CDR2 SVGEGT. V lost 2 bases and J lost 8, with 7 bases in between. This CDR3 has 12 amino acids. PCR was performed a second time for about 6 to 11 cycles using a sample-barcoded 5' primer and a J-beta primer mix. Each CDR3 protein gets one entry after TCRdb re-called the 5' RACE reads with MiXCR. Among about 1.8 million distinct CDR3 sequences, approximately 50% were seen once, and the ten largest hold more than 2%. This receptor was identified in a woman in her 40s in good health. Sequencing was done on a sample of blood. The rearrangement links TRBV6-2 or TRBV6-3 to TRBJ2-1; D is unclear. CDR3 residues: CASSYTYYEQFF. In DNA, the CDR3 is TGTGCCAGCAGTTACACTTACTATGAGCAGTTCTTC.